This is a list of T cell receptor beta chains from one sample in a study of cytomegalovirus exposure and HLA in healthy donors. Sequencing used immunoSEQ multiplex PCR; TCRdb keeps in-frame clones, though not all of them. The sample has 200,000 to 300,000 clones, almost 85% seen once; the top ten hold roughly 2%. Input material: PBMCs. The source is a woman aged 35 to 49 in good health and CMV-seropositive. Each CDR3 is given with its conserved first and last residue. D genes are given only for firm matches. Expanded clones get a size class; other rows say once, few or many, or leave the size out.

V	length	J	D	size	DNA	CDR3
TRBV11-2	12	TRBJ2-3	TRBD2	-	TGTGCCAGCAGCTCGGACTGGACTAGCGGGCGATTT	CASSSDWTSGRF
TRBV4-3	15	TRBJ1-1	-	few	TGCGCCAGCAGCTCCCGTCGGAGGGGCAGCACTGAAGCTTTCTTT	CASSSRRRGSTEAFF
TRBV7-2	17	TRBJ1-6	-	-	TGTGCCAGCAGCTTTCTACCCCCGGGTCTTCAGAAATCACCCCTCCACTTT	CASSFLPPGLQKSPLHF
TRBV27	14	TRBJ1-5	-	-	TGTGCCAGCAGTTTTCTCGGTTCTCATCAGCCCCAGCATTTT	CASSFLGSHQPQHF
TRBV7-2	15	TRBJ2-7	TRBD2	once	TGTGCCAGCAGCTTAGGGGGGACTAGCGGGAGGGAGTGGTACTTC	CASSLGGTSGREWYF
TRBV2	17	TRBJ2-4	-	-	TGTGCCAGCAGTGAAGCGCTTCCAGGGATTGCCAAAAACATTCAGTACTTC	CASSEALPGIAKNIQYF
TRBV5-4	15	TRBJ1-4	-	-	TGTGCCAGCAGCTATGGGGGGGCAGGAAATGAAAAACTGTTTTTT	CASSYGGAGNEKLFF
TRBV7-8	15	TRBJ2-3	TRBD1	few	TGTGCCAGCCAACCGGGACAGGGTATGGCAGATACGCAGTATTTT	CASQPGQGMADTQYF
TRBV6-1	14	TRBJ2-5	-	-	TGTGCCAGCAGTGTACAGGAAGCCCAAGAGACCCAGTACTTC	CASSVQEAQETQYF
TRBV4-3	14	TRBJ2-3	-	-	TGCGCCAGCAGCCAAGAATCTCGCACAGATACGCAGTATTTT	CASSQESRTDTQYF
TRBV4-3	15	TRBJ2-5	TRBD2	-	TGCGCCAGCAGCCAAGATTTCGGGGGGGGAGAGACCCAGTACTTC	CASSQDFGGGETQYF
TRBV20-1	11	TRBJ2-7	-	few	TGCAGTGCCAAGAGGGAATACGAGCAGTACTTC	CSAKREYEQYF
TRBV30	15	TRBJ1-6	TRBD1	-	TGTGCCTGGAGTATAGGGACAGGGGGGAATTCACCCCTCCACTTT	CAWSIGTGGNSPLHF
TRBV30	13	TRBJ1-6	TRBD1	-	TGTGCCTGGAGTACAGGGGCGAATTCACCCCTCCACTTT	CAWSTGANSPLHF
TRBV27	16	TRBJ2-2	TRBD2	-	TGTGCCAGCAGTTTACTACTAGCGGGAAGACCCGGGGAGCTGTTTTTT	CASSLLLAGRPGELFF
TRBV13	19	TRBJ2-1	TRBD2	-	TGTGCCAGCAGCCAAAAAGGACTAGCGGGTGATCCTCATACCCATGAGCAGTTCTTC	CASSQKGLAGDPHTHEQFF